What follows is one TCR beta chain and its context. As yet, its antigen is unknown. Libraries were prepared by immunoSEQ multiplex PCR; TCRdb keeps only in-frame clonotypes and omits some of them. This sample has 140,000 to 150,000 clones, with 93% found just once. Looked up from germline, CDR1 is GTSNPN and CDR2 is SVGIG (reference sequence). V lost 2 bases and J lost 7, with 6 bases in between. The length of the CDR3 is 11 residues. The data were taken from a study of T cell responses to AZD1222 COVID-19 vaccine. Study-wide results and caveats: All repertoire sampling was performed exclusively after the peak T cell response.

This receptor was taken from an adult in good health. The gene calls are TRBV30 and TRBJ2-1; D not certain. The specimen was peripheral blood, collected on day 0 of AZD1222 vaccination. This CDR3 reads CAWSKWNEQFF. Here the CDR3 DNA reads TGTGCCTGGAGTAAGTGGAATGAGCAGTTCTTC.